The rows below give T cell receptor beta chains drawn from one sample of a study of T-cell reconstitution after alpha-beta-depleted transplantation in children. TCRdb fed the PCR reads into MiXCR, producing one record per CDR3 protein. Here the sample spans approximately 350,000 distinct CDR3 sequences, roughly 13% being singletons. This specimen was PBMCs, taken from the stem cell graft. These receptors were obtained from a human donor who donated a stem cell graft to a child with Fanconi anemia. Both conserved end residues are part of each CDR3. D genes are given only for firm matches. Clone size is not always given. Where it is, it says once, few, many or a class for expanded clones.

J: TRBJ2-1
V: TRBV18
size: few
D: TRBD1
CDR3: CASSPTGNYEQFF
DNA: TGTGCCAGCTCACCGACAGGGAACTATGAGCAGTTCTTC

J: TRBJ2-6
V: TRBV4-3
size: -
D: -
CDR3: CASSQGAGTWANVLTF
DNA: TGCGCCAGCAGCCAAGGTGCCGGCACGTGGGCCAACGTCCTGACTTTC

J: TRBJ2-3
V: TRBV4-2
size: many
D: -
CDR3: CASSQGGGGGDTQYF
DNA: TGTGCCAGCAGCCAGGGCGGGGGCGGGGGAGATACGCAGTATTTT

J: TRBJ2-1
V: TRBV5-1
size: many
D: TRBD1
CDR3: CASSMGQGALNEQFF
DNA: TGCGCCAGCAGCATGGGACAGGGGGCTCTCAATGAGCAGTTCTTC

J: TRBJ2-1
V: TRBV10-3
size: -
D: -
CDR3: CATSGVGVDKYNEQFF
DNA: TGTGCCACCAGTGGCGTGGGCGTGGACAAGTACAATGAGCAGTTCTTC

J: TRBJ1-1
V: TRBV7-6
size: few
D: TRBD1
CDR3: CASSNRDSTEAFF
DNA: TGTGCCAGCAGCAACCGGGACAGCACTGAAGCTTTCTTT

J: TRBJ1-1
V: TRBV12-3/TRBV12-4
size: many
D: TRBD1
CDR3: CASSFTPSDRANTEAFF
DNA: TGTGCCAGCAGTTTTACACCTTCGGACAGGGCGAACACTGAAGCTTTCTTT

J: TRBJ2-1
V: TRBV4-1
size: -
D: TRBD2
CDR3: CASSLPTSGGYNEQFF
DNA: TGCGCCAGCAGCCTACCGACTAGCGGGGGATACAATGAGCAGTTCTTC

J: TRBJ2-2
V: TRBV7-3
size: -
D: -
CDR3: CASSLQSNTGELFF
DNA: TGTGCCAGCAGCTTACAATCGAACACCGGGGAGCTGTTTTTT

J: TRBJ1-1
V: TRBV12-3/TRBV12-4
size: few
D: TRBD1
CDR3: CANKRQGATEAFF
DNA: TGTGCCAACAAAAGACAGGGGGCCACTGAAGCTTTCTTT

J: TRBJ2-1
V: TRBV5-1
size: -
D: -
CDR3: CASSLNRGGEQFF
DNA: TGCGCCAGCAGCTTAAACAGGGGAGGCGAGCAGTTCTTC

J: TRBJ2-1
V: TRBV4-3
size: many
D: TRBD1
CDR3: CASSRSRTGREQFF
DNA: TGCGCCAGCAGCCGCTCCCGGACAGGCCGGGAGCAGTTCTTC

J: TRBJ2-1
V: TRBV15
size: -
D: -
CDR3: CATSRGGGHEQFF
DNA: TGTGCCACCAGCAGAGGTGGGGGGCATGAGCAGTTCTTC

J: TRBJ2-1
V: TRBV20-1
size: -
D: TRBD2
CDR3: CSAGQRAGGYNEQFF
DNA: TGCAGTGCTGGGCAAAGAGCGGGGGGGTACAATGAGCAGTTCTTC

J: TRBJ2-1
V: TRBV12-3/TRBV12-4
size: many
D: TRBD2
CDR3: CASSLAGGNEQFF
DNA: TGTGCCAGCAGCTTAGCCGGGGGGAATGAGCAGTTCTTC

J: TRBJ2-7
V: TRBV5-5
size: -
D: -
CDR3: CASSVARDSYEQYF
DNA: TGTGCCAGCTCAGTGGCTCGGGACTCCTACGAGCAGTACTTC

J: TRBJ2-1
V: TRBV27
size: few
D: -
CDR3: CASGWTENEQFF
DNA: TGTGCCAGCGGATGGACTGAGAATGAGCAGTTCTTC

J: TRBJ2-3
V: TRBV9
size: few
D: -
CDR3: CASSDGPGGDTQYF
DNA: TGTGCCAGCAGCGACGGGCCTGGCGGAGATACGCAGTATTTT

J: TRBJ2-1
V: TRBV20-1
size: many
D: TRBD1
CDR3: CSAIHRDRGYVEQFF
DNA: TGCAGTGCTATACACCGGGACAGGGGTTACGTTGAGCAGTTCTTC

J: TRBJ2-7
V: TRBV11-2
size: few
D: TRBD1
CDR3: CASSVALGRDRDYEQYF
DNA: TGTGCCAGCAGCGTTGCCCTGGGCCGGGACAGAGATTACGAGCAGTACTTC

J: TRBJ2-5
V: TRBV5-5
size: -
D: -
CDR3: CASSNPDPRKTQYF
DNA: TGTGCCAGCAGTAATCCTGACCCGAGAAAGACCCAGTACTTC

J: TRBJ2-1
V: TRBV20-1
size: -
D: -
CDR3: CSASSGGNEQFF
DNA: TGCAGTGCTAGTTCGGGTGGCAATGAGCAGTTCTTC

J: TRBJ2-5
V: TRBV6-1
size: -
D: -
CDR3: CASSLDKYQETQYF
DNA: TGTGCCAGCAGCCTTGACAAGTACCAAGAGACCCAGTACTTC

J: TRBJ1-1
V: TRBV4-3
size: -
D: TRBD1
CDR3: CASSHWGQGNTEAFF
DNA: TGCGCCAGCAGCCACTGGGGACAGGGGAACACTGAAGCTTTCTTT

J: TRBJ1-1
V: TRBV6-2/TRBV6-3
size: -
D: -
CDR3: CASSYPPTGTTEAFF
DNA: TGTGCCAGCAGTTACCCTCCGACAGGAACCACTGAAGCTTTCTTT

J: TRBJ1-1
V: TRBV27
size: -
D: -
CDR3: CASSYESSFTEAFF
DNA: TGTGCCAGCAGTTATGAGTCATCGTTCACTGAAGCTTTCTTT

J: TRBJ2-1
V: TRBV12-3/TRBV12-4
size: few
D: TRBD2
CDR3: CASSPKTGTSNNEQFF
DNA: TGTGCCAGCAGTCCAAAAACGGGGACTAGTAATAATGAGCAGTTCTTC

J: TRBJ2-1
V: TRBV12-3/TRBV12-4
size: many
D: -
CDR3: CASSELSYNEQFF
DNA: TGTGCCAGCAGCGAGCTCTCCTACAATGAGCAGTTCTTC

J: TRBJ1-1
V: TRBV6-2/TRBV6-3
size: few
D: -
CDR3: CASSKSRGLGTEAFF
DNA: TGTGCCAGCAGTAAATCCAGGGGTTTGGGTACTGAAGCTTTCTTT

J: TRBJ2-3
V: TRBV6-6
size: -
D: -
CDR3: CASSGLITDTQYF
DNA: TGTGCCAGCAGCGGACTTATCACAGATACGCAGTATTTT

J: TRBJ2-1
V: TRBV29-1
size: few
D: -
CDR3: CSVARQNSYNEQFF
DNA: TGCAGCGTGGCACGACAGAACTCCTACAATGAGCAGTTCTTC

J: TRBJ2-1
V: TRBV7-2
size: few
D: -
CDR3: CASNNGGRQYNEQFF
DNA: TGTGCCAGTAATAACGGGGGGCGACAATACAATGAGCAGTTCTTC

J: TRBJ2-2
V: TRBV2
size: many
D: -
CDR3: CASKPGDTGELFF
DNA: TGTGCCAGCAAACCGGGGGACACCGGGGAGCTGTTTTTT

J: TRBJ2-1
V: TRBV5-1
size: many
D: -
CDR3: CASSSNVGNEQFF
DNA: TGCGCCAGCAGCTCAAATGTAGGCAATGAGCAGTTCTTC

J: TRBJ2-2
V: TRBV29-1
size: many
D: -
CDR3: CSVDTGYTGELFF
DNA: TGCAGCGTTGACACGGGTTACACCGGGGAGCTGTTTTTT

J: TRBJ2-1
V: TRBV3-1
size: few
D: TRBD2
CDR3: CASSQTGGGHPYNEQFF
DNA: TGTGCCAGCAGCCAGACGGGAGGAGGACACCCCTACAATGAGCAGTTCTTC